This section outlines one TCR beta chain sequence together with its context. Its antigen is as yet unknown. The assay was immunoSEQ multiplex PCR, and TCRdb's table has in-frame clones only and misses some. The sample includes about 2 million clones, about 95% seen only once; the top ten take around 1%. V gave up 0 bases and J gave up 2 bases, with 7 bases separating them. This CDR3 contains 14 residues. In germline, CDR1 is SGDLS, CDR2 YYNGEE. This entry comes from a study of shared clonotypes between healthy human individuals. Overall study context: Per donor, three plates held CD4 naive cells, three held CD4 memory, two held CD8 naive and one held CD8 memory.

Naive CD8 cells comprised CD45RO-negative, CCR7-positively selected cells, excluding terminally differentiated effector memory CD45RA+ cells. Nashville, Tennessee was home to all donors, each a Caucasian adult. Study-wide results and limits: In the sorted subsets, rarefaction showed sequencing was incomplete despite large depth. Since donors were few, the genetic and exposure-history diversity represented was limited.

The TCR sequence derives from a man younger than 35 in good health. The sequenced sample was naive CD8+ T cells sorted from blood. The V and J genes are TRBV9 and TRBJ2-3, with D unresolved. The CDR3 sequence: CASSVARNTDTQYF. CDR3 DNA: TGTGCCAGCAGCGTAGCCAGAAACACAGATACGCAGTATTTT. The full variable domain, with the rest looked up from reference TRBV9 and TRBJ2-3, is DSGVTQTPKHLITATGQRVTLRCSPRSGDLSVYWYQQSLDQGLQFLIQYYNGEERAKGNILERFSAQQFPDLHSELNLSSLELGDSALYFCASSVARNTDTQYFGPGTRLTVL.